These 7 T cell receptor beta chains came from one sample sequenced in a study of cytomegalovirus exposure and HLA in healthy donors. PCR primers comprised 60 Vbeta and 13 Jbeta primers. TCRdb's copy holds only in-frame clones and misses some; the assay was immunoSEQ multiplex PCR. Of 210,000 or so clones listed, 75% to 85% are singletons. Material for sequencing was PBMCs. These receptor sequences come from a girl aged 10 to 17 in good health and CMV-seronegative.

This chain links TRBV2 with TRBJ2-1; 7 bases fit TRBD2. Trimming removed 6 bases from V and 1 base from J; junction bases left unmatched: 9. The CDR3 consists of 16 residues. Germline V lookup: CDR1 SNHLY, CDR2 FYNNEI. The CDR3 bases are TGTGCCAGCAGCGCTACGGGCGGGAGTTCCTACAATGAGCAGTTCTTC. Its protein is CASSATGGSSYNEQFF.

V usage is TRBV5-1 and J usage is TRBJ2-1; possibly TRBD2 for D (5 bases). With 2 bases removed from V and 7 bases from J, the gap between germline ends came to 10 bases. The CDR3 has 13 amino acids. CDR1 and CDR2 (germline): SGHRS, YFSETQ. The CDR3 spells CASSLGERNEQFF. CDR3 DNA: TGCGCCAGCAGCTTAGGTGAGCGGAATGAGCAGTTCTTC.

This clone was counted a single time. V and J are TRBV7-8 and TRBJ1-5, with D uncertain. Germline V gene lookup returns CDR1 SGHVS and CDR2 FQNEAQ. With 5 bases removed from V and 2 bases from J, the gap between germline ends came to 10 bases. The CDR3 runs 14 residues. The CDR3, as DNA: TGTGCCAGCAGCCCGAGGTCGGGCAATCAGCCCCAGCATTTT. Its translation is CASSPRSGNQPQHF. Based on the CDR3 plus reference TRBV7-8 and TRBJ1-5, the full variable domain is GAGVSQSPRYKVAKRGQDVALRCDPISGHVSLFWYQQALGQGPEFLTYFQNEAQLDKSGLPSDRFFAERPEGSVSTLKIQRTQQEDSAVYLCASSPRSGNQPQHFGDGTRLSIL.

This clone turned up a few times. The gene calls are TRBV7-9 and TRBJ2-5; D is possibly TRBD2 (5 bases). V was shortened by 10 bases and J by 11 bases, with 17 bases between the two germline ends. Germline values: CDR1 SEHNR, CDR2 FQNEAQ (reference sequence). This CDR3 region has 11 residues. CDR3: CATSSGGGQYF. Here the CDR3 DNA reads TGTGCCACCTCAAGCGGAGGCGGGCAGTACTTC.

This chain links TRBV9 with TRBJ1-5; D may be TRBD1 (6 bases). The CDR3 sequence is 14 residues long. Germline V gene lookup returns CDR1 SGDLS and CDR2 YYNGEE. V was clipped by 4 bases and J by 1 base, with 9 bases between them. CDR3 amino acids: CASSPRGSNQPQHF. For the CDR3, the DNA is TGTGCCAGCAGCCCCAGGGGAAGCAATCAGCCCCAGCATTTT.

A single count supports this clone. V and J are TRBV9 and TRBJ2-3; D perhaps matches TRBD2 (6 bases). Germline V gene sequence: CDR1 SGDLS, CDR2 YYNGEE. There are 18 residues in the CDR3. Trimming cost V 3 bases and J 0 bases, with 20 bases left between them. Here the CDR3 reads CASSARYTGTHSTDTQYF. CDR3 coding DNA: TGTGCCAGCAGCGCCCGATACACCGGGACTCATAGCACAGATACGCAGTATTTT.

The CDR3 sequence: CASSPMDRSFGYTF. The CDR3 DNA follows: TGTGCCAGCAGCCCCATGGACAGGAGCTTCGGCTACACCTTC. The chain has TRBV9 and TRBJ1-2; 7 nucleotides agree with TRBD1. The CDR3 is 14 amino acids. J lost 8 bases, V lost 4 bases, and 11 bases had no gene match. Germline values: CDR1 SGDLS, CDR2 YYNGEE.